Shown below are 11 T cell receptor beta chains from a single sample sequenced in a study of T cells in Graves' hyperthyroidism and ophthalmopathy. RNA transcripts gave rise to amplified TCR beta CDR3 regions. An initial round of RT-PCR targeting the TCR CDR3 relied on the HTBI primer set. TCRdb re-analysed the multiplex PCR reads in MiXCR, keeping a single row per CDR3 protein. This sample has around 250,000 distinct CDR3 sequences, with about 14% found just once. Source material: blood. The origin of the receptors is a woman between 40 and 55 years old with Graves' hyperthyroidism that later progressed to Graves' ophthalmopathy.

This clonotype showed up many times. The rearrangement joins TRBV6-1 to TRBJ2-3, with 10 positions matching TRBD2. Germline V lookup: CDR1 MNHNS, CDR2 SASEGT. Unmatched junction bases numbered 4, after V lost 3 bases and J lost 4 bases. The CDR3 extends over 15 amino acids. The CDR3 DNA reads TGTGCCAGCAGTGAGCCCGGACTAGCGGCAGATACGCAGTATTTT. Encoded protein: CASSEPGLAADTQYF.

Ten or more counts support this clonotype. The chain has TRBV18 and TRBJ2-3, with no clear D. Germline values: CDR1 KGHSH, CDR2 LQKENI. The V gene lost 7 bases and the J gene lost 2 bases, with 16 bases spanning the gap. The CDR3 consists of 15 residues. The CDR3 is CASLLNTPDTDTQYF. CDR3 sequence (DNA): TGTGCCAGCTTACTCAACACCCCTGACACAGATACGCAGTATTTT.

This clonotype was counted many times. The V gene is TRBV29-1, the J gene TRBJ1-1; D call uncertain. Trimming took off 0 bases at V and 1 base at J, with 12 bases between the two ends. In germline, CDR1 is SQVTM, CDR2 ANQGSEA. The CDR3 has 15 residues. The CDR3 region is CSVEDHTGTNTEAFF. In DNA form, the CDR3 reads TGCAGCGTTGAAGATCACACGGGCACGAACACTGAAGCTTTCTTT.

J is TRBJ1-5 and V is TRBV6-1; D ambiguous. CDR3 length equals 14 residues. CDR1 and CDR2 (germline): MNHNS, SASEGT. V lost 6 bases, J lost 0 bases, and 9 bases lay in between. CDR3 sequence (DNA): TGTGCCAGCAGGTCACATTATAGCAATCAGCCCCAGCATTTT. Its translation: CASRSHYSNQPQHF.

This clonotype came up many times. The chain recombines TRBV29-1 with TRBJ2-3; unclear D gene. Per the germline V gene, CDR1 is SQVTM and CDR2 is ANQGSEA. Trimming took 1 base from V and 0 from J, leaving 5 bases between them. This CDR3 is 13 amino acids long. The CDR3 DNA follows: TGCAGCGTTGAAGTCGCGAGCACAGATACGCAGTATTTT. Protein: CSVEVASTDTQYF.

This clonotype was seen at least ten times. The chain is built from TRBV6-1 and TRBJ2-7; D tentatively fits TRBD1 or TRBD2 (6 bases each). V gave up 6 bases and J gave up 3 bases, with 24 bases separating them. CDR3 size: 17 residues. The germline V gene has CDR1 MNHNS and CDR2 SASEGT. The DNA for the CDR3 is TGTGCCAGCAGAGCTAAGCCCGGCGGGACACCAGTCTACGAGCAGTACTTC. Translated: CASRAKPGGTPVYEQYF.

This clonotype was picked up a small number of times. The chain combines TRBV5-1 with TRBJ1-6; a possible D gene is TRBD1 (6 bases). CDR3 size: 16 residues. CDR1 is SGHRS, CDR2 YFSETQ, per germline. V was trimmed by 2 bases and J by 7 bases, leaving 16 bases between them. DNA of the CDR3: TGCGCCAGCAGCTTAAATGACCGGGGGGCCAATTCACCCCTCCACTTT. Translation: CASSLNDRGANSPLHF.

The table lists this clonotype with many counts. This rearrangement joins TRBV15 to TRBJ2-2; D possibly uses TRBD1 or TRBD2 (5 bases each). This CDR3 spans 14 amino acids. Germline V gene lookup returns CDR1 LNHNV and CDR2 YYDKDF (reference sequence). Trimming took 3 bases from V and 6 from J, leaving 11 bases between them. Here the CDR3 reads CATSRMLGAGELFF. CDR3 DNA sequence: TGTGCCACCAGCAGGATGTTGGGGGCCGGGGAGCTGTTTTTT.

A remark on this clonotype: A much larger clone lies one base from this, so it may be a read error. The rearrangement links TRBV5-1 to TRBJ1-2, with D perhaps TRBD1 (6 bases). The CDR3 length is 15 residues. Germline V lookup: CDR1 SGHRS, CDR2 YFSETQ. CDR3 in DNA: TGCGCCGGCAGCCCAGATTCACAGGGCGCCTATGGCTACACCTTC. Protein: CAGSPDSQGAYGYTF.

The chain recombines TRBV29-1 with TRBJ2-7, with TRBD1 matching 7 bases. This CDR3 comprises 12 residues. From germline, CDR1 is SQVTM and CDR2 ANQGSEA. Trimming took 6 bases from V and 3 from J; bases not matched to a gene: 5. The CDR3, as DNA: TGCAGCGTCCTGGACAGGTACTACGAGCAGTACTTC. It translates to CSVLDRYYEQYF.

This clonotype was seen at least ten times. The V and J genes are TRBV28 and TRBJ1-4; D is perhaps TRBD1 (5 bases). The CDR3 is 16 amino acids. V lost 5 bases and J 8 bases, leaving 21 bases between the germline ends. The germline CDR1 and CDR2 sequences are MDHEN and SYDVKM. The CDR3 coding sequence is TGTGCCAGCAGTCCACAACACCGGGACCCTTACGAAAAACTGTTTTTT. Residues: CASSPQHRDPYEKLFF.